Each of the 17 T cell receptor beta chains below was sequenced from the same sample in a study of cytomegalovirus exposure and HLA in healthy donors. Some clones are missing from TCRdb's copy, which holds only in-frame ones; the method was immunoSEQ multiplex PCR. The sample has roughly 100,000 clones, 85% to 95% seen once. Sequences were obtained from PBMCs. These receptors all stem from a woman aged 18-30 years in good health and CMV-seronegative.

This clone was detected once. The chain has TRBV10-2 and TRBJ2-1; 10 bases map to TRBD2. V trimming: 0 bases; J trimming: 6 bases; junction bases outside the gene matches: 8. The CDR3 is 17 amino acids. Per the germline V gene, CDR1 is WSHSY and CDR2 is SAAADI. The CDR3 protein is CASSESGASGRGNEQFF. CDR3 bases: TGCGCCAGCAGTGAGTCGGGGGCTAGCGGGAGAGGCAATGAGCAGTTCTTC.

J is TRBJ1-4 and V is TRBV7-9; D is unclear. Trimming shortened V by 2 bases and J by 5 bases, and 9 bases separated the two germline ends. Per the germline V gene, CDR1 is SEHNR and CDR2 is FQNEAQ (reference sequence). The CDR3 length is 14 residues. The CDR3: CASSLQAGNEKLFF. The CDR3 DNA reads TGTGCCAGCAGCTTACAGGCGGGGAATGAAAAACTGTTTTTT. Based on the CDR3 plus reference TRBV7-9 and TRBJ1-4, the full variable domain is DTGVSQNPRHKITKRGQNVTFRCDPISEHNRLYWYRQTLGQGPEFLTYFQNEAQLEKSRLLSDRFSAERPKGSFSTLEIQRTEQGDSAMYLCASSLQAGNEKLFFGSGTQLSVL.

The chain has TRBV7-6 and TRBJ1-4, with 9 bases aligning to TRBD1. The length of the CDR3 is 18 residues. V shed 1 base and J 5 bases; nucleotides not matched to a gene: 11. Germline CDR1 and CDR2: SGHVS and FNYEAQ. The CDR3 is CASSLGDRARLKNEKLFF. In DNA, the CDR3 is TGTGCCAGCAGCTTAGGGGACAGGGCCCGGCTTAAAAATGAAAAACTGTTTTTT.

The genes are TRBV11-2 and TRBJ2-1; D perhaps matches TRBD2 (6 bases). This CDR3 comprises 15 residues. V was pared by 4 bases and J by 5 bases, with 15 bases between. Germline-derived CDR1 and CDR2 are SGHAT and FQNNGV. This chain's CDR3 is CASSWTGVAHNEQFF. The CDR3 region has the DNA TGTGCCAGCAGCTGGACGGGGGTTGCCCACAATGAGCAGTTCTTC.

The chain has TRBV2 and TRBJ2-1, with 7 bases fitting TRBD2. Germline CDR1 SNHLY, CDR2 FYNNEI. Unmatched junction bases numbered 8, after V lost 2 bases and J lost 4 bases. This CDR3 is 16 amino acids long. CDR3 DNA sequence: TGTGCCAGCAGTGAATACGGACGGGGGGATTACAATGAGCAGTTCTTC. Translated, it gives CASSEYGRGDYNEQFF.

The gene calls are TRBV27 and TRBJ1-6; no definite D call. Looked up from germline, CDR1 is MNHEY and CDR2 is SMNVEV (reference sequence). The V end lost 2 bases, the J end lost 8 bases, and 13 bases lay between the germline ends. This CDR3 has 15 amino acids. This chain's CDR3 is CASSLTVSLHSPLHF. The CDR3 DNA follows: TGTGCCAGCAGTTTAACGGTTTCTCTCCATTCACCCCTCCACTTT.

The J gene is TRBJ1-2, the V gene TRBV19; weak D call: TRBD1 (5 bases). Trimming stripped 2 bases from V and 7 bases from J, with 14 bases between. The CDR3 has 14 amino acids. CDR1 is LNHDA, CDR2 SQIVND, per germline (reference sequence). CDR3 coding DNA: TGTGCCAGTAGTATAAAACCCAGGGCGGTTGGCTACACCTTC. Translated: CASSIKPRAVGYTF. The full variable domain, completed using reference TRBV19 and TRBJ1-2, is DGGITQSPKYLFRKEGQNVTLSCEQNLNHDAMYWYRQDPGQGLRLIYYSQIVNDFQKGDIAEGYSVSREKKESFPLTVTSAQKNPTAFYLCASSIKPRAVGYTFGSGTRLTVV.

This chain links TRBV7-3 with TRBJ2-5, with 8 bases matching TRBD1. The V gene end was trimmed by 3 bases and the J gene end by 2 bases; junction bases not matched to a gene: 5. Germline CDR1 and CDR2: SGHTA and FQGTGA. CDR3 length equals 15 residues. The CDR3 DNA follows: TGTGCCAGCAGCTTGACAGGGGCTGGACAAGAGACCCAGTACTTC. Encoded protein: CASSLTGAGQETQYF.

This clone was seen once. This chain joins TRBV5-6 and TRBJ2-1; D may be TRBD1 (6 bases). The V gene lost 0 bases and the J gene lost 10 bases, with 8 bases spanning the gap. Per the germline V gene, CDR1 is SGHDT and CDR2 is YYEEEE. CDR3 size: 12 residues. CDR3: CASSLGGREQFF. In DNA, the CDR3 is TGTGCCAGCAGCTTGGGGGGGCGGGAGCAGTTCTTC.

This chain uses TRBV7-3 with TRBJ2-1; 8 bases are shared with TRBD2. The length of the CDR3 is 15 residues. The V gene's germline CDR1 is SGHTA and CDR2 FQGTGA. J gave up 8 bases and V 3 bases, and 9 bases lay outside the gene matches. CDR3 loop: CASSFSSSGGDEQFF. CDR3 bases: TGTGCCAGCAGCTTCTCGTCCAGCGGGGGCGATGAGCAGTTCTTC.

The rearrangement joins TRBV7-2 to TRBJ2-1; the D gene is possibly TRBD2 (5 bases). Germline loops: CDR1 SGHTA, CDR2 FQGNSA. There are 13 residues in the CDR3. V was shortened by 1 base and J by 6 bases, with 7 bases between the two germline ends. DNA for the CDR3: TGTGCCAGCAGCTTAGAAGCGGCCAATGAGCAGTTCTTC. Its protein product is CASSLEAANEQFF.

The chain links TRBV28 to TRBJ1-2; TRBD1 aligns across 9 bases. V dropped 5 bases and J dropped 8; count of bases not matched to a gene: 15. Germline lookup yields CDR1 MDHEN and CDR2 SYDVKM. The CDR3 extends over 16 amino acids. CDR3 sequence (DNA): TGTGCCAGCAGTGGGGGGTGGACAGGGGCGGTGCTGGGCTACACCTTC. It yields the protein CASSGGWTGAVLGYTF.

This clone was seen just once. V is TRBV27 and J is TRBJ2-5, with D perhaps matching TRBD1 (5 bases). CDR1 MNHEY and CDR2 SMNVEV come from the germline V gene (reference sequence). This CDR3 is 14 amino acids long. V was pared by 5 bases and J by 2 bases, with 12 bases between. The chain's CDR3 is CASSRRQNQETQYF. The CDR3 DNA reads TGTGCCAGCAGTAGGAGACAGAATCAAGAGACCCAGTACTTC.

The V gene is TRBV6-1, the J gene TRBJ2-1; no clear D gene. Trimming cost V 2 bases and J 9 bases, with 17 bases left between them. Germline lookup yields CDR1 MNHNS and CDR2 SASEGT. The CDR3 contains 15 residues. The CDR3 region has the DNA TGTGCCAGCAGTGAACGCCCCCCCGGGTCCGGTGAGCAGTTCTTC. Its protein is CASSERPPGSGEQFF.

The chain uses TRBV11-3 and TRBJ2-1, with D perhaps TRBD2 (5 bases). Germline CDR1 and CDR2: SGHNT and YENEEA. There are 14 residues in the CDR3. V was trimmed by 5 bases and J by 10 bases, leaving 18 bases between them. In nucleotides, the CDR3 is TGTGCCAGCAGCCCTACAACGGAGACTACCGAGCAGTTCTTC. Translating it yields CASSPTTETTEQFF.

The rearrangement uses TRBV19 and TRBJ2-7; 7 bases line up with TRBD2. Germline values: CDR1 LNHDA, CDR2 SQIVND (reference sequence). The V segment lost 7 bases and the J segment 0 bases; nucleotides outside the gene matches: 6. The CDR3 is made up of 14 amino acids. The CDR3 loop reads CASNPGGSSYEQYF. The CDR3 coding sequence is TGTGCCAGTAACCCCGGGGGGAGCTCCTACGAGCAGTACTTC.

The table lists this clone with a count of one. The chain joins TRBV27 to TRBJ1-5; 8 bases align to TRBD1. Germline CDR1 reads MNHEY; CDR2 reads SMNVEV (reference sequence). The CDR3 contains 18 residues. V was pared by 5 bases and J by 2 bases, with 14 bases of the junction left unmatched. CDR3 residues: CASSPHRTGRLGNQPQHF. CDR3 DNA: TGTGCCAGCAGTCCCCACCGGACAGGGAGGCTGGGCAATCAGCCCCAGCATTTT.